Below are 20 T cell receptor beta chains sequenced from a single sample in a study of T cells after yellow fever vaccination. One entry per CDR3 protein, called by TCRdb with MiXCR from the 5' RACE reads. The sample lists 400,000 or so distinct CDR3 sequences, around 6.4% seen once, with roughly 15% in the top ten. Specimen: PBMCs, collected 5 days after the yellow fever booster vaccination. The receptors originated from a man aged 25-45 years who received the YFV17D yellow fever vaccine.

This clonotype turned up a few times. Mismatch with germline at one junction end may stem from a read error. V gene TRBV29-1 combines with J gene TRBJ2-2; D is unclear. This CDR3 has 13 amino acids. Germline CDR1 and CDR2: SQVTM and ANQGSEA. CDR3 nucleotide sequence: TGCAGCGTTAAAGATCCGGACACCGGGGAGCTGTTTTTT. Its protein product is CSVKDPDTGELFF.

The table lists this clonotype with a few counts. The chain has TRBV20-1 and TRBJ2-2, with unresolved D. The V gene lost 2 bases and the J gene lost 2 bases, with 6 bases spanning the gap. CDR3 length equals 13 residues. Looked up from germline, CDR1 is DFQATT and CDR2 is SNEGSKA (reference sequence). CDR3 sequence: CSARQDNTGELFF. CDR3 sequence (DNA): TGCAGTGCTAGACAGGACAACACCGGGGAGCTGTTTTTT.

As regards this clonotype: Given a much more abundant clone one base away, this may be a read error. Here the CDR3 reads CASSQATSVRTDTQYF. CDR3 DNA sequence: TGCGCCAGCAGCCAAGCGACTAGCGTGCGCACAGATACGCAGTATTTT. This chain links TRBV4-3 with TRBJ2-3; 8 bases map to TRBD2. Germline CDR1 LGHNA, CDR2 YSLEER. Unmatched junction bases numbered 4, after V lost 1 base and J lost 1 base. The CDR3 extends over 16 amino acids.

This clonotype was observed a handful of times. V and J are TRBV3-1 and TRBJ1-2; 8 nucleotides match TRBD1. From germline, CDR1 is LGHDT and CDR2 YNNKEL (reference sequence). The CDR3 has 13 residues. J gave up 7 bases and V 4 bases, and 5 bases lay outside the gene matches. CDR3 sequence (DNA): TGTGCCAGCAGCCCTGGCAGGGGGCTTGGCTACACCTTC. Its protein is CASSPGRGLGYTF.

This clonotype showed up just a few times. The chain has TRBV7-2 and TRBJ2-7; TRBD2 matches at 10 bases. The CDR3 is 13 amino acids. The germline gives CDR1 SGHTA, CDR2 FQGNSA. Trimming removed 5 bases from V and 6 bases from J; junction bases left unmatched: 4. CDR3 residues: CASSPSGRVEQYF. The DNA of the CDR3 is TGTGCCAGCAGCCCGAGCGGGAGGGTCGAGCAGTACTTC.

This clonotype appeared many times. The chain is built from TRBV5-6 and TRBJ1-4; weak D call: TRBD1 (5 bases). There are 13 residues in the CDR3. Germline-derived CDR1 and CDR2 are SGHDT and YYEEEE. V lost 4 bases and J 8 bases, leaving 12 bases between the germline ends. The DNA of the CDR3 is TGTGCCAGCAGCGGGAGTAACAGGGAAAAACTGTTTTTT. This codes for CASSGSNREKLFF.

About this clonotype itself: At one end, the junction sequence differs from germline, possibly due to a read error. The chain is built from TRBV6-5 and TRBJ1-5; TRBD1 aligns across 7 bases. Germline loops: CDR1 MNHEY, CDR2 SVGAGI. The CDR3 totals 13 residues. CDR3 sequence (DNA): TGTTCCAGCAGTTACGACAGGGACCAGCCCCAGCATTTT. Protein product: CSSSYDRDQPQHF.

The rearrangement joins TRBV5-4 to TRBJ2-5; TRBD2 matches 13 bases. V trimming: 2 bases; J trimming: 4 bases; junction bases outside the gene matches: 5. Germline V gene lookup returns CDR1 SGHNT and CDR2 YYREEE (reference sequence). The CDR3 totals 16 residues. The CDR3, as DNA: TGTGCCAGCAGCTTCGGGGGACTAGCGGGACGAGAGACCCAGTACTTC. Amino acids: CASSFGGLAGRETQYF.

V gene TRBV5-6 combines with J gene TRBJ2-7, with D possibly being TRBD2 (5 bases). Germline V gene sequence: CDR1 SGHDT, CDR2 YYEEEE. The V end lost 0 bases, the J end lost 2 bases, and 12 bases lay between the germline ends. The CDR3 has 15 amino acids. CDR3 coding DNA: TGTGCCAGCAGCTTGGGTGTCATGGAGGCCTACGAGCAGTACTTC. Translation: CASSLGVMEAYEQYF.

This sequence joins TRBV27 and TRBJ2-1; either TRBD1 or TRBD2 may supply D (5 bases each). The germline V gene encodes CDR1 MNHEY and CDR2 SMNVEV (reference sequence). Trimming took off 0 bases at V and 9 bases at J, with 9 bases between the two ends. CDR3 length: 13 amino acids. The CDR3 loop is CASSLSGESEQFF. CDR3 nucleotide sequence: TGTGCCAGCAGTTTATCGGGGGAGAGTGAGCAGTTCTTC.

The table lists this clonotype with many counts. The chain employs TRBV14 and TRBJ2-5; either TRBD1 or TRBD2 may fit D (5 bases each). V lost 4 bases and J 7 bases, leaving 19 bases between the germline ends. Germline V gene data show CDR1 as SGHDN and CDR2 as FVKESK. The CDR3 has 15 residues. The CDR3 sequence: CASSPPGRPPWTQYF. The CDR3 DNA reads as TGTGCCAGCAGCCCACCGGGGCGCCCCCCATGGACCCAGTACTTC.

This clonotype was picked up a small number of times. This sequence joins TRBV5-4 and TRBJ1-2, with D possibly being TRBD1 (5 bases). V was pared by 5 bases and J by 4 bases, with 15 bases between. The CDR3 loop spans 14 amino acids. Germline CDR1 reads SGHNT; CDR2 reads YYREEE (reference sequence). CDR3 in amino acids: CASRQQEVIYGYTF. The CDR3, as DNA: TGTGCCAGCAGGCAACAGGAAGTGATCTATGGCTACACCTTC.

In its sample, this clonotype was seen a few times. V usage is TRBV12-3 or TRBV12-4 and J usage is TRBJ1-1; D might be TRBD1 (6 bases). Trimming cost V 6 bases and J 7 bases, with 12 bases left between them. The length of the CDR3 is 12 residues. The CDR3, as DNA: TGTGCCAGCAGCCCCCAGGGGTTTGAAGCTTTCTTT. Protein sequence: CASSPQGFEAFF.

This clonotype has just a few counts. The chain recombines TRBV14 with TRBJ2-1; 11 positions agree with TRBD2. CDR1 and CDR2 from the germline V gene are SGHDN and FVKESK. V lost 2 bases, J lost 4 bases, and 4 bases stayed unmatched. The CDR3 sequence is 16 residues long. For the CDR3, the DNA is TGTGCCAGCAGCCAAACGCGACTAGCGGGATACAATGAGCAGTTCTTC. Translating gives CASSQTRLAGYNEQFF. Full variable domain (outside the CDR3, taken from reference TRBV14 and TRBJ2-1): EAGVTQFPSHSVIEKGQTVTLRCDPISGHDNLYWYRRVMGKEIKFLLHFVKESKQDESGMPNNRFLAERTGGTYSTLKVQPAELEDSGVYFCASSQTRLAGYNEQFFGPGTRLTVL.

This clonotype was picked up a small number of times. The rearrangement links TRBV19 to TRBJ2-3; D remains unclear. Trimming removed 0 bases at V and 3 bases at J, with 10 bases between. The CDR3 is 15 amino acids. Germline V gene data show CDR1 as LNHDA and CDR2 as SQIVND (reference sequence). The CDR3 sequence is CASSIDLLGTDTQYF. The CDR3 DNA reads as TGTGCCAGTAGTATAGATCTATTGGGGACAGATACGCAGTATTTT.

The chain employs TRBV7-2 and TRBJ2-1; D gene ambiguous. The CDR3 spans 14 residues. Trimming took off 5 bases at V and 6 bases at J, with 14 bases between the two ends. Per germline, CDR1 SGHTA and CDR2 FQGNSA. The CDR3 DNA is TGTGCCAGCAGCATCTGGACCGAAGCCAATGAGCAGTTCTTC. This gives the protein CASSIWTEANEQFF. Based on the CDR3 plus reference TRBV7-2 and TRBJ2-1, the full variable domain is GAGVSQSPSNKVTEKGKDVELRCDPISGHTALYWYRQSLGQGLEFLIYFQGNSAPDKSGLPSDRFSAERTGGSVSTLTIQRTQQEDSAVYLCASSIWTEANEQFFGPGTRLTVL.

In its sample, this clonotype was seen many times. The chain links TRBV5-1 to TRBJ2-7; perhaps TRBD1 as D (5 bases). Trimming removed 0 bases from V and 10 bases from J, with 14 bases in between. CDR1 is SGHRS, CDR2 YFSETQ, per germline. This CDR3 is 13 amino acids long. The CDR3 coding sequence is TGCGCCAGCAGCTTGGGGTCGGACATCCATCAGTACTTC. This gives the protein CASSLGSDIHQYF.

This clonotype was recorded a few times. The gene calls are TRBV3-1 and TRBJ2-1; possibly TRBD1 or TRBD2 for D (5 bases each). The CDR3 consists of 15 residues. V lost 1 base and J lost 6, with 13 bases in between. The germline CDR1 and CDR2 sequences are LGHDT and YNNKEL (reference sequence). CDR3 amino acids: CASSQGLGASNEQFF. CDR3 DNA: TGTGCCAGCAGCCAAGGTCTCGGGGCGAGCAATGAGCAGTTCTTC.

The CDR3: CASSVPGLAIHYEQYF. The CDR3 bases are TGTGCCAGCAGTGTACCGGGACTAGCGATACACTACGAGCAGTACTTC. The chain carries TRBV6-1 and TRBJ2-7, with 10 bases matching TRBD2. Germline lookup yields CDR1 MNHNS and CDR2 SASEGT. The length of the CDR3 is 16 residues. V shed 4 bases and J 3 bases; nucleotides not matched to a gene: 9.

This clonotype was detected ten times or more. The chain employs TRBV7-3 and TRBJ2-5; D possibly uses TRBD1 or TRBD2 (8 bases each). The CDR3 loop spans 17 amino acids. CDR1 is SGHTA, CDR2 FQGTGA, per germline. V was pared by 6 bases and J by 4 bases, with 24 bases between. CDR3 nucleotides: TGTGCCAGCAGTAATTCCAGGGGGCGCGGGGGGCCAGAGACCCAGTACTTC. This sequence encodes CASSNSRGRGGPETQYF.